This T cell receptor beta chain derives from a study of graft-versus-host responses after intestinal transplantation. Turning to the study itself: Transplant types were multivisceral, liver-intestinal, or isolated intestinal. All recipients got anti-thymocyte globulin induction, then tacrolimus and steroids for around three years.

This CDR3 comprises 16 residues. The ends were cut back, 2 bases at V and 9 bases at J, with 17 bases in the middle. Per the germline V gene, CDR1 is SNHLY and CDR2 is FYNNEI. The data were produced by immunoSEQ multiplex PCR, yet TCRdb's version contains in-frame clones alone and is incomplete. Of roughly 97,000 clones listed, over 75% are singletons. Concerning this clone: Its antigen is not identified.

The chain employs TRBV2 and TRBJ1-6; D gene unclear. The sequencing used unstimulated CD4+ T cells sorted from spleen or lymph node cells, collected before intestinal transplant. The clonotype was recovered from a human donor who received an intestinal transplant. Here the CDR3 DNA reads TGTGCCAGCAGTGAATTCGCAGGAACCCATAGTTCACCCCTCCACTTT. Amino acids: CASSEFAGTHSSPLHF.